This TCR beta chain is from a study of blood T cell repertoires in COVID-19. Study overall: Samples of COVID-19 (acute and convalescent) were obtained from the United States, Italy and Spain. Sources were T cells, B-cell-depleted T cells, or PBMCs; the material itself was cDNA or gDNA.

As originally analysed: Amplification from reference gene primers served as the basis for estimated nucleated cell counts. Sequencing was performed with immunoSEQ multiplex PCR; in TCRdb, only in-frame clones are kept and a portion is missing. The DNA was the basis for D and trimming; V, J and clone size are from that table. The sample includes about 54,000 clones, around 87% of them seen just once. The CDR3 consists of 11 residues. The V and J ends lost 8 bases and 5 bases respectively, with 9 bases between them. Looked up from germline, CDR1 is MNHEY and CDR2 is SVGAGI. Sequencing input: peripheral blood. The clonotype was recovered from a man between 50 and 59 years old with active COVID-19. The J gene is TRBJ1-1, the V gene TRBV6-5, with D perhaps TRBD1 (5 bases). The chain's CDR3 is CASHGGTEAFF. As DNA, the CDR3 is TGTGCCAGCCACGGGGGGACTGAAGCTTTCTTT.